The sequence of this TCR beta chain was determined in a study of T cell clonotyping in hematopoietic cell transplantation. Sample time point: recipient sample about 28 days before transplant, after cytoreduction. Trimming took off 2 bases at V and 5 bases at J, with 9 bases between the two ends. Looked up from germline, CDR1 is MNHEY and CDR2 is SVGAGI. This CDR3 contains 14 residues. Data came from immunoSEQ multiplex PCR; TCRdb stores just in-frame clones and leaves some out. Seen here are about 41,000 clones, 85% observed once, and the top ten hold roughly 3.1%. On this clone itself: Other nucleotide sequences from this sample produce the same CDR3.

The clonotype comes from a man aged 55 to 69 with acute myeloid leukemia. Some clones in this sample may be carry-over from other donors' samples. This chain links TRBV6-5 with TRBJ2-2; D is undetermined. The sequences come from peripheral blood mononuclear cells, collected before stem cell transplant. CDR3 coding DNA: TGTGCCAGCAGTTACGATTCCGGGACCGGGGAGCTGTTTTTT. Translating gives CASSYDSGTGELFF.